The sequence of this T cell receptor beta chain was determined in a study of shared clonotypes between healthy human individuals. Study-wide results and limits: Clonotypes shared by all four sorted-subset donors had higher generation probabilities than non-shared clonotypes. Researchers found naive subsets generally carried larger estimated richness than memory subsets. Sampling involved blood alone; tissue repertoires likely differ.

Between the trimmed V and J ends, which lost 5 bases and 0 bases, there was a span of 10 bases. The CDR3 runs 14 residues. Germline lookup yields CDR1 MNHNY and CDR2 SVGAGI (reference sequence). Assay used: immunoSEQ multiplex PCR; TCRdb lists only in-frame clones, some missing. In the table there are about 2.3 million clones, less than 95% of which are singletons. As for this clone: Its antigen is as yet unknown.

The material sequenced was naive CD4+ T cells from PBMCs. Specified subset: CD45RA+ positively selected. This chain joins TRBV6-6 and TRBJ1-1; D possibly corresponds to TRBD1 (6 bases). The receptor was isolated from a man aged 18 to 30 in good health. Some clones in this sample may be carry-over from other donors' samples. The CDR3 loop is CASSTGTLNTEAFF. As DNA, the CDR3 is TGTGCCAGCAGTACAGGGACCTTGAACACTGAAGCTTTCTTT.